This T cell receptor beta chain was recovered during a study of control samples from healthy donors and cancer patients. V shed 0 bases and J shed 0 bases, with 4 bases lying between them. The CDR3 has 14 residues. Germline values: CDR1 SGDLS, CDR2 YYNGEE. Libraries were prepared by immunoSEQ multiplex PCR; TCRdb keeps only in-frame clonotypes and omits some of them. Among some 71,000 clones listed, nearly 90% were seen once. This receptor was taken from a man in his 60s with lung cancer. This chain uses TRBV9 with TRBJ2-4, with D uncertain. Sequencing was carried out using PBMCs. CDR3 sequence (DNA): TGTGCCAGCAGCGTAGGCCTAGCCAAAAACATTCAGTACTTC. As protein: CASSVGLAKNIQYF. The whole variable domain, remainder taken from reference TRBV9 and TRBJ2-4, is DSGVTQTPKHLITATGQRVTLRCSPRSGDLSVYWYQQSLDQGLQFLIQYYNGEERAKGNILERFSAQQFPDLHSELNLSSLELGDSALYFCASSVGLAKNIQYFGAGTRLSVL.